Described below is a single T cell receptor (beta chain) sequence and its context. Its antigen has not been determined. No much larger clonotype is one base removed from it; base qualities were not supplied. This entry is derived from a study of T cell changes during pregnancy in multiple sclerosis (dated by TCRdb to about 2019). At the level of the whole study: In women with multiple sclerosis, the researchers looked at how the T cell repertoire shifted as pregnancy progressed.

Library generation was performed with the immunoSEQ multiplex PCR assay. The clones in this table, taken by TCRdb from immuneACCESS, are in-frame only. Not every clone is retained; where verified, under half of the shortfall comes from an unresolved V gene, and the cause of the rest is unknown. The sample data list tens of thousands of clones, and approximately 92% of these were observed just once. More than 1% of the sample is in the top ten clones. The germline ends are 16 bases apart after V is trimmed by 4 bases and J by 1 base. Per the germline V gene, MGHRA is the CDR1 and YSYEKL is the CDR2. The CDR3, from cysteine to phenylalanine, totals 16 residues. Only the CDR3 region is kept as DNA, spanning 48 bases read in frame from base 1.

This clonotype was sampled from a female donor with multiple sclerosis, enrolled in a pregnancy study. The material sequenced was peripheral blood, taken in the first trimester of pregnancy. The sequence links TRBV4-1 to TRBJ2-5; 6 matching bases give a weak D call of TRBD1. For the CDR3, the sequence is CASSPISTGIQETQYF. The DNA reads TGCGCCAGCAGCCCTATCTCAACAGGGATCCAAGAGACCCAGTACTTC.